These 10 T cell receptor beta chains share one sample of origin, sequenced in a study of blood T cell repertoires in COVID-19. Sequenced by immunoSEQ multiplex PCR; TCRdb stores in-frame clones only, minus some. Among more than 90,000 clones listed, around nine tenths were seen once. Sequencing was performed on peripheral blood. All receptors come from a woman aged 55 to 70 with COVID-19, enrolled during active disease.

The genes are TRBV6-2 or TRBV6-3 and TRBJ1-2, with 8 bases fitting TRBD1. Trimming at V came to 5 bases and at J to 4 bases, leaving 6 bases not matched to a gene. There are 14 residues in the CDR3. CDR1 and CDR2 from the germline V gene are MNHEY and SVGEGT. The CDR3 spells CASSQGAGSYGYTF. CDR3 sequence (DNA): TGTGCCAGCAGTCAGGGGGCTGGCAGCTATGGCTACACCTTC.

The rearrangement uses TRBV11-2 and TRBJ1-1, with a possible D match to TRBD1 (5 bases). CDR3 length: 18 amino acids. Germline V gene lookup returns CDR1 SGHAT and CDR2 FQNNGV. Trimming stripped 5 bases from V and 9 bases from J, with 31 bases between. CDR3 DNA: TGTGCCAGCAGCCGACCCCGGGGGACGGTAAAAGAAGCTTTAAAAGCTTTCTTT. Amino acid sequence: CASSRPRGTVKEALKAFF.

This clone was counted once. This chain links TRBV6-2 or TRBV6-3 with TRBJ2-7; TRBD2 matches at 8 bases. V shed 6 bases and J 0 bases; nucleotides not matched to a gene: 13. In germline, CDR1 is MNHEY, CDR2 SVGEGT. The CDR3 is 17 amino acids. Written as DNA, the CDR3 is TGTGCCAGCAGCCCTCGGGCGGGGGGTGTAATCTCCTACGAGCAGTACTTC. It translates to CASSPRAGGVISYEQYF.

The genes are TRBV7-2 and TRBJ2-1, with TRBD1 identical over 10 bases. The CDR3 loop spans 15 amino acids. V lost 0 bases, J lost 10 bases, and 6 bases stayed unmatched. CDR1 and CDR2 from the germline V gene are SGHTA and FQGNSA. The CDR3 region has the DNA TGTGCCAGCAGCTTAGCGGGACAGGGGTCTCGAGAGCAGTTCTTC. Translated, it gives CASSLAGQGSREQFF.

CDR3 in amino acids: CASSLLSGFQETQYF. The CDR3 DNA follows: TGTGCCAGCTCACTACTTAGCGGGTTCCAAGAGACCCAGTACTTC. The chain links TRBV18 to TRBJ2-5, with 7 bases fitting TRBD2. There are 15 residues in the CDR3. Germline V gene data show CDR1 as KGHSH and CDR2 as LQKENI. V lost 4 bases to trimming and J lost 1 base; unmatched junction nucleotides: 6.

This chain connects TRBV29-1 to TRBJ2-5, with a possible D match to TRBD2 (6 bases). The CDR3 runs to 13 residues. Germline V gives CDR1 SQVTM, CDR2 ANQGSEA. Trimming removed 3 bases at V and 5 bases at J, with 13 bases between. The CDR3 region has the DNA TGCAGCGTTGATCGGGGGTTTATCGAGACCCAGTACTTC. This gives the protein CSVDRGFIETQYF.

The chain has TRBV4-1 and TRBJ2-7; TRBD1 aligns across 7 bases. Germline loops: CDR1 MGHRA, CDR2 YSYEKL. CDR3 length: 17 residues. With V trimmed by 0 bases and J by 2 bases, 10 bases remained unmatched. In nucleotides, the CDR3 is TGCGCCAGCAGCCAAGACCGAGGGACAGCTACGCCCTACGAGCAGTACTTC. This translates into CASSQDRGTATPYEQYF.

The V and J genes are TRBV6-2 or TRBV6-3 and TRBJ1-2; the match to TRBD1 covers 8 bases. CDR1 is MNHEY, CDR2 SVGEGT, per germline. J gave up 4 bases and V 5 bases, and 12 bases lay outside the gene matches. The CDR3 is made up of 16 amino acids. Here the CDR3 DNA reads TGTGCCAGCAGTCCCTCCCTCGGACAGGGCTCCTATGGCTACACCTTC. Encoded protein: CASSPSLGQGSYGYTF.

The J gene is TRBJ1-3, the V gene TRBV2, with D unresolved. CDR1 SNHLY and CDR2 FYNNEI come from the germline V gene. Trimming took off 2 bases at V and 3 bases at J, with 11 bases between the two ends. The CDR3 length is 15 residues. CDR3 protein: CASSESSGSGNTIYF. The CDR3 region has the DNA TGTGCCAGCAGTGAATCATCTGGGAGTGGAAACACCATATATTTT.

The chain links TRBV12-3 or TRBV12-4 to TRBJ2-3; 7 bases are a match to TRBD1. V dropped 8 bases and J dropped 8; count of bases not matched to a gene: 7. This CDR3 contains 12 residues. This CDR3 reads CASGVPGGTQYF. CDR3 nucleotide sequence: TGTGCCAGCGGGGTTCCAGGGGGTACGCAGTATTTT.